The rows below give T cell receptor beta chains drawn from one sample of a study of human T cells and chemical hapten exposure. TCRdb redid the calling of the RACE reads with MiXCR, one entry per CDR3 protein. The sample lists under 450,000 distinct CDR3 sequences; just under 6.5% were seen once. Sequenced here: whole blood, sampled in connection with sensitization to the hapten diphenylcyclopropenone (DPC). Receptors were obtained from a woman under 30 with alopecia areata. Some clones in this sample may be carry-over from other donors' samples. Both conserved end residues are part of each CDR3. A D gene is named only where the DNA matches it firmly.

>TRBJ2-2|TRBV12-3/TRBV12-4|-
CASSFLATASFF
>TRBJ2-1|TRBV6-2/TRBV6-3|TRBD2
CASSYRGLAGGQDEQFF
>TRBJ1-2|TRBV6-6|-
CASRIDRRLTDYGYTF
>TRBJ2-5|TRBV5-1|-
CASSLLGSYQETQYF
>TRBJ1-5|TRBV20-1|TRBD1
CSARIPGQGHQPQHF
>TRBJ1-5|TRBV12-3/TRBV12-4|-
CASSLGLDLGRGQPQHF
>TRBJ2-1|TRBV5-1|-
CASCPGDNLNEQFF
>TRBJ1-6|TRBV5-1|TRBD1
CASSLDGRQGNSPLHF
>TRBJ1-1|TRBV11-3|-
CASSSGPEGTEAFF
>TRBJ1-5|TRBV7-9|-
CASSPGQGRGNQPQHF
>TRBJ2-3|TRBV5-1|TRBD1
CASSGTGASTDTQYF
>TRBJ1-5|TRBV12-3/TRBV12-4|-
CASSYNRQPQHF